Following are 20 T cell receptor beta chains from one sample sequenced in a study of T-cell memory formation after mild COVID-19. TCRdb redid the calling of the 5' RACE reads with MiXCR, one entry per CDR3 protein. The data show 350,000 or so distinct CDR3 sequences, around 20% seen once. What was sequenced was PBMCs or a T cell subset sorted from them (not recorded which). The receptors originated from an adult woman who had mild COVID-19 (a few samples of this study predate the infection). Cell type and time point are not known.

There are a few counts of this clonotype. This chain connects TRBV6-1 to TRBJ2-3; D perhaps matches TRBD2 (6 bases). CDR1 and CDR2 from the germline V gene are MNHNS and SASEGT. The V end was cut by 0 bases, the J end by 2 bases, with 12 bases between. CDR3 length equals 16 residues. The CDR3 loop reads CASSEARGLVTDTQYF. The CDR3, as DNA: TGTGCCAGCAGTGAAGCAAGGGGACTTGTCACAGATACGCAGTATTTT.

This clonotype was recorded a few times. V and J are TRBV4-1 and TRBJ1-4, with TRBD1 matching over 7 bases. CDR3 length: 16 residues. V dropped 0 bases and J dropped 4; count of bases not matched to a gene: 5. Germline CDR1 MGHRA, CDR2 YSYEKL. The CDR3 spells CASSQDKGQINEKLFF. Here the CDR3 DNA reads TGCGCCAGCAGCCAAGATAAGGGACAGATTAATGAAAAACTGTTTTTT.

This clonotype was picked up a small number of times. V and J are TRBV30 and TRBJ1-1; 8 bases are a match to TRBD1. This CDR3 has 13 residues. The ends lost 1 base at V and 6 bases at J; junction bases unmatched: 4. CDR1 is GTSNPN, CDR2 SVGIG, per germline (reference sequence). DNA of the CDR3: TGTGCCTGGAGTGCAGGGACAGGTGCTGAAGCTTTCTTT. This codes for CAWSAGTGAEAFF.

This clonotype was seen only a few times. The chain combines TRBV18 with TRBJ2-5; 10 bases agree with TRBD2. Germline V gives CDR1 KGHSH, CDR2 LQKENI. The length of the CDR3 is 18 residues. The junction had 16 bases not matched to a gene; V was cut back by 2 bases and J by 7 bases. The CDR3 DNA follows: TGTGCCAGCTCACCAACTGAAGCGGGAGGGCCAGTCAGTGGGACCCAGTACTTC. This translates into CASSPTEAGGPVSGTQYF.

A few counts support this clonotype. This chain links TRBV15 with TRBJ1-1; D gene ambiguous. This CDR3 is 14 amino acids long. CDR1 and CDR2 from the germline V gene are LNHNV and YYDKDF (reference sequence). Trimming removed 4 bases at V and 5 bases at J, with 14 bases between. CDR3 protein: CATSNGERVTEAFF. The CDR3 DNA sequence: TGTGCCACCAGCAACGGGGAAAGGGTTACTGAAGCTTTCTTT.

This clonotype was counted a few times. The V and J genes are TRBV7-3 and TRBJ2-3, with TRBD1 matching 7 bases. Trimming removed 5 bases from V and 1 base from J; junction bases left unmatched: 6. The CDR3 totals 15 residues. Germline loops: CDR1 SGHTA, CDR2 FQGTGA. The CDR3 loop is CASSTQGDGTDTQYF. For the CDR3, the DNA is TGTGCCAGCAGCACCCAGGGGGATGGCACAGATACGCAGTATTTT. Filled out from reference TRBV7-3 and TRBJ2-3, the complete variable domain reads GAGVSQTPSNKVTEKGKYVELRCDPISGHTALYWYRQSLGQGPEFLIYFQGTGAADDSGLPNDRFFAVRPEGSVSTLKIQRTERGDSAVYLCASSTQGDGTDTQYFGPGTRLTVL.

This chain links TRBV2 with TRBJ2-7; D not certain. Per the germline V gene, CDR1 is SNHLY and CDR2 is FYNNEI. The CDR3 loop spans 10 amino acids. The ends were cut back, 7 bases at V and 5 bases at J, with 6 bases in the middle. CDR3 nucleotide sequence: TGTGCCAGCATGGGTCACGAGCAGTACTTC. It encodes CASMGHEQYF. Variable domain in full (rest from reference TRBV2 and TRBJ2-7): EPEVTQTPSHQVTQMGQEVILRCVPISNHLYFYWYRQILGQKVEFLVSFYNNEISEKSEIFDDQFSVERPDGSNFTLKIRSTKLEDSAMYFCASMGHEQYFGPGTRLTVT.

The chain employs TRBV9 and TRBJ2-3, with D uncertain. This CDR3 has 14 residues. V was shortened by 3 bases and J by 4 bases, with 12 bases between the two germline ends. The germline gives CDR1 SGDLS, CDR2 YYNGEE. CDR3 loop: CASSGALLADTQYF. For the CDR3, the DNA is TGTGCCAGCAGCGGGGCTCTTTTGGCAGATACGCAGTATTTT. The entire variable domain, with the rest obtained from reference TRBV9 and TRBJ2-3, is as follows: DSGVTQTPKHLITATGQRVTLRCSPRSGDLSVYWYQQSLDQGLQFLIQYYNGEERAKGNILERFSAQQFPDLHSELNLSSLELGDSALYFCASSGALLADTQYFGPGTRLTVL.

CDR3 residues: CASSPPGARAGNTGELFF. Here the CDR3 DNA reads TGCGCCAGCAGCCCGCCTGGAGCCCGAGCGGGGAACACCGGGGAGCTGTTTTTT. The chain joins TRBV5-1 to TRBJ2-2, with a tentative D call TRBD2 (6 bases). This CDR3 region has 18 residues. Germline V lookup: CDR1 SGHRS, CDR2 YFSETQ. V was cut by 4 bases and J by 1 base, with 20 bases left in between.

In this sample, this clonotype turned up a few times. CDR3 sequence reads: CASSYSFRLQGGNTEAFF. CDR3 DNA: TGTGCCAGCAGTTACTCTTTTAGGTTGCAGGGTGGAAACACTGAAGCTTTCTTT. The chain joins TRBV6-6 to TRBJ1-1; D is perhaps TRBD1 (5 bases). In germline, CDR1 is MNHNY, CDR2 SVGAGI (reference sequence). CDR3 length: 18 amino acids. V was shortened by 0 bases and J by 2 bases, with 19 bases between the two germline ends.

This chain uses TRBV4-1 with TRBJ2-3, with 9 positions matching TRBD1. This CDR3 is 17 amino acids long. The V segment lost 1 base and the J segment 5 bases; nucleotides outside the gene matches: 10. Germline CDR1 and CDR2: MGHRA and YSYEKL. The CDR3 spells CASSQVNNRGQEDTQYF. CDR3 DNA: TGCGCCAGCAGCCAAGTTAATAACAGGGGGCAGGAAGATACGCAGTATTTT.

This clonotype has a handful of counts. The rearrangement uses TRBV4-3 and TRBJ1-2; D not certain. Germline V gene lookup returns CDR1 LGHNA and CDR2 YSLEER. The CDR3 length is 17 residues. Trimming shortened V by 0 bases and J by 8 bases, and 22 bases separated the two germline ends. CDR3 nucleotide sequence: TGCGCCAGCAGCCAAGATCCAGGATCAACGTCGTCGGGGGGCTACACCTTC. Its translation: CASSQDPGSTSSGGYTF.

CDR3 DNA sequence: TGTGCCATTAACCCTCCAGGGGCGCTGATTATTATGAACACTGAAGCTTTCTTT. Translating gives CAINPPGALIIMNTEAFF. The chain uses TRBV7-2 and TRBJ1-1; D may be TRBD1 (6 bases). Germline V gene data show CDR1 as SGHTA and CDR2 as FQGNSA. This CDR3 comprises 18 residues. V lost 10 bases and J lost 0, with 27 bases in between.

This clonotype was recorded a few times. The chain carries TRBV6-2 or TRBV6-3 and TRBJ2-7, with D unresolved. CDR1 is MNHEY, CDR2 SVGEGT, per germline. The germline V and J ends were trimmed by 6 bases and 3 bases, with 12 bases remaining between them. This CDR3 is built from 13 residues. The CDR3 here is CASRNPTGYEQYF. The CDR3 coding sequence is TGTGCCAGCAGAAATCCAACCGGCTACGAGCAGTACTTC.

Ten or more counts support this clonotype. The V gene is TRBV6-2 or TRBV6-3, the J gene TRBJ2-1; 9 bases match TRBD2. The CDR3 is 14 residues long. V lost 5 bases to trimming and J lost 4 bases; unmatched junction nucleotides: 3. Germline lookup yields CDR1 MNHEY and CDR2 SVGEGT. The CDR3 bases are TGTGCCAGCAGTGGAGCGGGAGGTTACAATGAGCAGTTCTTC. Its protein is CASSGAGGYNEQFF.

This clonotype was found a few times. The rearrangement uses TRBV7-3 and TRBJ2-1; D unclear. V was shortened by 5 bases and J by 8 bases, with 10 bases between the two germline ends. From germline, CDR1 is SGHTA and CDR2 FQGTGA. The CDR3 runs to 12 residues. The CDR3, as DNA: TGTGCCAGCAGCACCCCAGGTGATGAGCAGTTCTTC. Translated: CASSTPGDEQFF. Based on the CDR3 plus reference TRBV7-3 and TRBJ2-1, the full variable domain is GAGVSQTPSNKVTEKGKYVELRCDPISGHTALYWYRQSLGQGPEFLIYFQGTGAADDSGLPNDRFFAVRPEGSVSTLKIQRTERGDSAVYLCASSTPGDEQFFGPGTRLTVL.

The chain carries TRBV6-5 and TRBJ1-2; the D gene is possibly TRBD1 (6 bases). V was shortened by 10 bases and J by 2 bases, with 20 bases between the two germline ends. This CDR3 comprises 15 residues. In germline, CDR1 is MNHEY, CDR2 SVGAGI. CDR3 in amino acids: CATSTGSLGNYGYTF. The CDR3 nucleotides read TGTGCCACATCAACAGGGAGTCTAGGGAACTATGGCTACACCTTC.

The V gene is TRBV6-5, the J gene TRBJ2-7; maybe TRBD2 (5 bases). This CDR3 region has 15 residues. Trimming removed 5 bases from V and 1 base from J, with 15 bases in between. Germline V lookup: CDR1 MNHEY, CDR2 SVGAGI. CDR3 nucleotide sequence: TGTGCCAGCAGTCGGTATCCGGGAAATTCCTACGAGCAGTACTTC. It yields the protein CASSRYPGNSYEQYF.

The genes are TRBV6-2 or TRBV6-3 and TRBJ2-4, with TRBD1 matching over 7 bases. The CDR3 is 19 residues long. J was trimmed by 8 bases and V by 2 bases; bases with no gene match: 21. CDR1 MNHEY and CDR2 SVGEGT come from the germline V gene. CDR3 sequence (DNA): TGTGCCAGCAGTTACCCAAATCCACGGGGACAGTTTCTCCCGGACATTCAGTACTTC. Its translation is CASSYPNPRGQFLPDIQYF.

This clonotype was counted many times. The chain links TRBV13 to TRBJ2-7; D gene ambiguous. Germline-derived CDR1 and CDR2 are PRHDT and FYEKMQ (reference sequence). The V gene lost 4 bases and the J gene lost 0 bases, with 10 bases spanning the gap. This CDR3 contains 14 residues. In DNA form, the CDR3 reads TGTGCCAGCAGCTCCGGTTCCGGCTCCTACGAGCAGTACTTC. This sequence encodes CASSSGSGSYEQYF.